The rows below give T cell receptor beta chains drawn from one sample of a study of cytotoxic CD8 clonotypes in ibrutinib-treated CLL. Libraries were prepared by immunoSEQ multiplex PCR; TCRdb keeps only in-frame clonotypes and omits some of them. The sample records nearly 100,000 clones, about 72% being singletons. Source: PBMCs, taken after 12 months of ibrutinib treatment. The origin of the receptors is a human donor with chronic lymphocytic leukemia. The CDR3 runs from the conserved cysteine through the conserved F or W. Each record gives: J gene, D gene, clone size, V gene, CDR3 DNA, CDR3 protein. The D gene is left open where the match is weak. Size values are once, few and many counts, or a class for expanded clones, and some rows have none.

TRBJ1-5 | NA | NA | TRBV6-5 | TGTGCCAGCAGTTACGGGGGGGCTCAAAATCAGCCCCAGCATTTT | CASSYGGAQNQPQHF
TRBJ2-2 | NA | NA | TRBV7-7 | TGTGCCAGCAGCTTTGGCAGGGGTATTGACACCGGGGAGCTGTTTTTT | CASSFGRGIDTGELFF
TRBJ2-1 | TRBD1 | NA | TRBV11-3 | TGTGCCAGCAGCTTAGGACAGGGAACACGCAATGAGCAGTTCTTC | CASSLGQGTRNEQFF
TRBJ1-1 | NA | NA | TRBV5-1 | TGCGCCAGCAGCTTGGTGGGCCCGCGGGGGAACACTGAAGCTTTCTTT | CASSLVGPRGNTEAFF
TRBJ1-1 | NA | NA | TRBV18 | TGTGCCAGCTCACATGCGAACACTGAAGCTTTCTTT | CASSHANTEAFF
TRBJ2-7 | NA | NA | TRBV13 | TGTGCCAGCAGCTTAGGGCTAGCTGGCTCCTACGAGCAGTACTTC | CASSLGLAGSYEQYF
TRBJ2-7 | TRBD2 | few | TRBV7-2 | TGTGCCAGCAGCTTTCTAGCGGGGGGGTACGAGCAGTACTTC | CASSFLAGGYEQYF
TRBJ2-7 | NA | once | TRBV5-5 | TGTGCCAGCAGCTTACGATTACTGGACGTTTACGAGCAGTACTTC | CASSLRLLDVYEQYF
TRBJ2-2 | TRBD2 | NA | TRBV5-4 | TGTGCCAGCAGCTCCCGGACTAGCGGGGGGACCGGGGAGCTGTTTTTT | CASSSRTSGGTGELFF
TRBJ1-1 | NA | NA | TRBV10-3 | TGTGCCATCAGTGAGGGACAGACCATGAACACTGAAGCTTTCTTT | CAISEGQTMNTEAFF
TRBJ1-1 | TRBD1 | NA | TRBV5-1 | TGCGCCAGCAGCGAGGGACAGGGAGGTAATTCAGGAACTGAAGCTTTCTTT | CASSEGQGGNSGTEAFF
TRBJ2-1 | NA | NA | TRBV6-5 | TGTGCCAGCAGGCATAATGAGCAGTTCTTC | CASRHNEQFF
TRBJ2-5 | TRBD2 | NA | TRBV5-1 | TGCGCCAGCAGCTTAGGGGTAGCGGGGGGGCAAGAGACCCAGTACTTC | CASSLGVAGGQETQYF
TRBJ2-1 | NA | NA | TRBV30 | TGTGCCTGGAGTGTTAGTCCGGAGCAGTTCTTC | CAWSVSPEQFF
TRBJ1-2 | TRBD1 | many | TRBV5-1 | TGCGCCAGCAGCTTGGAGGGGGCCAGTGGCTACACCTTC | CASSLEGASGYTF
TRBJ1-6 | TRBD1 | few | TRBV28 | TGTGCCAGCAGGCCTCCAGGGGGTAATTCACCCCTCCACTTT | CASRPPGGNSPLHF
TRBJ1-1 | NA | NA | TRBV5-1 | TGCGCCAGCAGCTTGGGACCGGGACCAGGTAAAGCTTTCTTT | CASSLGPGPGKAFF
TRBJ1-4 | TRBD1 | NA | TRBV18 | TGTGCCAGCTCGGAACAGGGGGCCTTTAATGAAAAACTGTTTTTT | CASSEQGAFNEKLFF
TRBJ1-6 | TRBD1 | few | TRBV6-4 | TGTGCCAGCAGTGGGGGACAGGTTAATTCACCCCTCCACTTT | CASSGGQVNSPLHF
TRBJ1-1 | NA | NA | TRBV5-5 | TGTGCCAGCAGCTTTGGTGCGGCGGAGAACACTGAAGCTTTCTTT | CASSFGAAENTEAFF
TRBJ2-5 | NA | NA | TRBV6-1 | TGTGCCAGCAGTTTCCCGGGACTCGGGGGAGAGACCCAGTACTTC | CASSFPGLGGETQYF
TRBJ2-2 | TRBD2 | once | TRBV5-4 | TGTGCCAGCAGCTTACAGCGGGGGGGCAGCGGGGAGCTGTTTTTT | CASSLQRGGSGELFF
TRBJ2-3 | TRBD2 | NA | TRBV15 | TGTGCCACCAGCAGAGCGGGGGGGGCCACAGATACGCAGTATTTT | CATSRAGGATDTQYF
TRBJ2-1 | TRBD2 | NA | TRBV30 | TGTGCCTGGAGTCCCCGTCAGGGCGGGGGGGCCTCCTCCTACAATGAGCAGTTCTTC | CAWSPRQGGGASSYNEQFF
TRBJ2-7 | TRBD1 | NA | TRBV18 | TGTGCCAGCTCACTACTGGGACAGGTGACGGACGAGCAGTACTTC | CASSLLGQVTDEQYF
TRBJ2-3 | NA | NA | TRBV19 | TGTGCCAGTAGTATCGTTTTGGAGACAAATACGCAGTATTTT | CASSIVLETNTQYF
TRBJ1-6 | NA | few | TRBV4-2 | TGTGCCAGCAGCCCTGGGACGGAGAATTCACCCCTCCACTTT | CASSPGTENSPLHF
TRBJ1-4 | NA | NA | TRBV20-1 | TGCAGTGCTAGAGAGGGGTATAAACTGTTTTTT | CSAREGYKLFF
TRBJ2-7 | TRBD2 | NA | TRBV19 | TGTGCCAGTAGTTCCCGGACTAGGTGGTACGAGCAGTACTTC | CASSSRTRWYEQYF
TRBJ2-7 | TRBD1 | NA | TRBV5-1 | TGCGCCAGCAGGCCCGGGACAGGGTCGTCCGAGCAGTACTTC | CASRPGTGSSEQYF
TRBJ2-5 | NA | NA | TRBV6-5 | TGTGCCAGCACCCAGGACGGACAAGAGACCCAGTACTTC | CASTQDGQETQYF
TRBJ1-1 | NA | NA | TRBV7-2 | TGTGCCAGCAGCTTAGATCCCCAACGGGGAGCTTTCTTT | CASSLDPQRGAFF
TRBJ1-4 | NA | NA | TRBV6-6 | TGTGCCAGCAGTTTTAGAACTAATGAAAAACTGTTTTTT | CASSFRTNEKLFF
TRBJ2-7 | TRBD2 | NA | TRBV19 | TGTGCCAGTATGGTTTCTAGCGGGTCTACCTACGAGCAGTACTTC | CASMVSSGSTYEQYF
TRBJ2-5 | TRBD2 | NA | TRBV5-1 | TGCGCCAGCAGCTTGAGCGGGGGAGAGGGAGAGACCCAGTACTTC | CASSLSGGEGETQYF
TRBJ1-6 | TRBD1 | few | TRBV7-2 | TGTGCCAGCAGCCCAAGGACAGGTGCAGCCCTCCACTTT | CASSPRTGAALHF
TRBJ2-5 | NA | NA | TRBV6-1 | TGTGCCAGCAACGCCCTAGCAGGCCAAGAGACCCAGTACTTC | CASNALAGQETQYF
TRBJ2-5 | TRBD1 | few | TRBV2 | TGTGCCAGCAGCCGACAGGGGTTGGAGACCCAGTACTTC | CASSRQGLETQYF
TRBJ1-2 | NA | NA | TRBV18 | TGTGCCAGCTCACTCCGGGACAACGACTATGGCTACACCTTC | CASSLRDNDYGYTF
TRBJ2-5 | TRBD1 | NA | TRBV27 | TGTGCCAGCAGTCCTAAGGCGACAGGGCTGCGGGAGACCCAGTACTTC | CASSPKATGLRETQYF
TRBJ2-7 | NA | NA | TRBV29-1 | TGCAGCGTTGACTCACAGGGAGGAGCAGAGCAGTACTTC | CSVDSQGGAEQYF
TRBJ1-4 | NA | NA | TRBV19 | TGTGCCAGTAGTAGGACAGCAACTAATGAAAAACTGTTTTTT | CASSRTATNEKLFF
TRBJ2-6 | NA | NA | TRBV6-1 | TGTGCCAGCAGTCCCGAAGGGTCTGGGGCCAACGTCCTGACTTTC | CASSPEGSGANVLTF
TRBJ2-1 | NA | NA | TRBV5-1 | TGCGCCAGCAGCTTGTTCGCGGGGACCGGGTTCTTC | CASSLFAGTGFF
TRBJ2-2 | TRBD1 | NA | TRBV6-1 | TGTGCCAGCAGGGCCGGGACAGGGAACACCGGGGAGCTGTTTTTT | CASRAGTGNTGELFF
TRBJ2-3 | TRBD1 | NA | TRBV7-3 | TGTGCCAGCAGATCGACCGGGACAGAACCTCAAACACCCACAGATACGCAGTATTTT | CASRSTGTEPQTPTDTQYF
TRBJ1-6 | TRBD1 | NA | TRBV30 | TGTGCCTGGAGCCGGGACAGGGGCTTATCCTATAATTCACCCCTCCACTTT | CAWSRDRGLSYNSPLHF
TRBJ2-5 | NA | NA | TRBV7-9 | TGTGCCAGCAGCTTAGTCCTGGGGGGCGGTGAGACCCAGTACTTC | CASSLVLGGGETQYF
TRBJ1-5 | TRBD1 | once | TRBV18 | TGTGCCAGCTCACCGGACAGGAAAAATCAGCCCCAGCATTTT | CASSPDRKNQPQHF
TRBJ2-1 | NA | few | TRBV19 | TGTGCCAGTAGTCAAATGTTAGCCCACAATGAGCAGTTCTTC | CASSQMLAHNEQFF
TRBJ2-5 | NA | NA | TRBV5-4 | TGTGCCAGCAGCTTGTGGCAGGGGGAGACCCAGTACTTC | CASSLWQGETQYF
TRBJ1-1 | NA | NA | TRBV10-2 | TGCGCCAGCAGTCTGGGACCGAACACTGAAGCTTTCTTT | CASSLGPNTEAFF
TRBJ1-4 | TRBD1 | few | TRBV11-2 | TGTGCCAGCAGCCCGGGACAGCTTAATAATGAAAAACTGTTTTTT | CASSPGQLNNEKLFF
TRBJ1-2 | NA | NA | TRBV28 | TGTGCCAGCAGTTCAGGACAGAAGATCTATGGCTACACCTTC | CASSSGQKIYGYTF
TRBJ2-1 | TRBD1 | few | TRBV30 | TGTGCCTGGAGTGCTGGACAGGGTCACAATGAGCAGTTCTTC | CAWSAGQGHNEQFF